This entry features one T cell receptor beta chain sequence. This sample was included in a study of blood T cell repertoires in COVID-19. As for the study in general: The United States, Italy and Spain supplied acute and convalescent COVID-19 samples. The analysed material was cDNA or gDNA that came from T cells, B-cell-depleted T cells, or PBMCs.

How the authors handled the data: For nucleated cells, counts were estimated from reference gene primer amplification. Libraries were prepared by immunoSEQ multiplex PCR; TCRdb keeps only in-frame clonotypes and omits some of them. Clone size and V and J calls were adopted from that table, with D and trimming inferred from the DNA. This sample has roughly 77,000 clones; roughly 78% occur once, and the top ten carry around 4.8%. Germline V gives CDR1 LGHDT, CDR2 YNNKEL (reference sequence). V was clipped by 5 bases and J by 9 bases, with 17 bases between them. The CDR3 loop spans 15 amino acids. This chain joins TRBV3-1 (or the pseudogene TRBV3-2) and TRBJ1-6; D might be TRBD1 (5 bases). This receptor was identified in a woman in her 70s with acute or convalescent COVID-19. The sample was peripheral blood. CDR3 coding DNA: TGTGCCAGCAGCTCGGGCGGGGGAGGGCGTTCACCCCTCCACTTT. Its protein product is CASSSGGGGRSPLHF.